This T cell receptor beta chain was obtained from a study of blood T cell repertoires in COVID-19. Germline V CDR1 and CDR2: SGDLS, YYNGEE. The CDR3 is made up of 17 amino acids. J lost 6 bases, V lost 1 base, and 13 bases had no gene match. TCRdb keeps only in-frame clones here, not all; method: immunoSEQ multiplex PCR. The table has roughly 100,000 clones, around four fifths seen once. This clonotype was obtained from a man aged 60-69 years with active or convalescent COVID-19. The J gene is TRBJ2-3, the V gene TRBV9, with 8 bases identical to TRBD2. What was sequenced was peripheral blood. Written as DNA, the CDR3 is TGTGCCAGCAGCGTACGGGGCCTAGCGGGCCAGCGGGATACGCAGTATTTT. Translating it yields CASSVRGLAGQRDTQYF.